The 11 T cell receptor beta chains below were found in one sample sequenced in a study of technical replicates of blood from a handful of donors. Clones were read by immunoSEQ multiplex PCR, and TCRdb kept only the in-frame ones, dropping some. The sample shows around 95,000 clones, approximately 94% of them seen only once. Sequencing used T cells isolated from PBMCs. Receptors were obtained from a human donor in good health.

This rearrangement joins TRBV4-1 to TRBJ2-5; D might be TRBD1 (7 bases). The CDR3 loop spans 15 amino acids. Trimming pared 0 bases from V and 4 bases from J, leaving 12 bases between. Per germline, CDR1 MGHRA and CDR2 YSYEKL. The CDR3 DNA follows: TGCGCCAGCAGCCAAGACGGGCAGGGGGGAGAGACCCAGTACTTC. It yields the protein CASSQDGQGGETQYF.

The chain joins TRBV7-8 to TRBJ2-7, with TRBD1 matching 7 bases. This CDR3 has 18 residues. The ends lost 5 bases at V and 2 bases at J; junction bases unmatched: 18. The germline CDR1 and CDR2 sequences are SGHVS and FQNEAQ. CDR3 region: CASSPPWDSPEQPYEQYF. CDR3 nucleotide sequence: TGTGCCAGCAGCCCACCTTGGGACAGCCCGGAGCAGCCCTACGAGCAGTACTTC.

The chain couples TRBV10-3 to TRBJ2-3; D is perhaps TRBD1 (6 bases). Per the germline V gene, CDR1 is ENHRY and CDR2 is SYGVKD. The CDR3 length is 14 residues. The V gene lost 7 bases and the J gene lost 2 bases, with 13 bases spanning the gap. This CDR3 reads CAITTGPHTDTQYF. CDR3 bases: TGTGCCATCACTACAGGGCCGCACACAGATACGCAGTATTTT.

The genes are TRBV6-5 and TRBJ1-5, with D possibly being TRBD1 (6 bases). The CDR3 contains 13 residues. Trimming left V 5 bases short and J 7 bases short, with 12 bases between. Germline loops: CDR1 MNHEY, CDR2 SVGAGI. The DNA of the CDR3 is TGTGCCAGCAGTCCTTCGGACAGCCAGCCCCAGCATTTT. The encoded protein is CASSPSDSQPQHF.

This clone has a single count. The genes are TRBV19 and TRBJ1-1; no definite D call. The CDR3 has 15 amino acids. Trimming cost V 0 bases and J 5 bases, with 13 bases left between them. Germline lookup yields CDR1 LNHDA and CDR2 SQIVND (reference sequence). Written as DNA, the CDR3 is TGTGCCAGTAGTATAGATAGATTACAGCAAACTGAAGCTTTCTTT. Residues: CASSIDRLQQTEAFF.

V is TRBV6-6 and J is TRBJ2-7; D ambiguous. The V gene lost 6 bases and the J gene lost 3 bases, with 12 bases spanning the gap. The CDR3 totals 13 residues. In germline, CDR1 is MNHNY, CDR2 SVGAGI (reference sequence). The CDR3 here is CASSPLSHYEQYF. In DNA form, the CDR3 reads TGTGCCAGCAGCCCGTTAAGCCACTACGAGCAGTACTTC.

The gene calls are TRBV28 and TRBJ2-6; D uncertain. V dropped 1 base and J dropped 0 bases, with 10 bases sitting between them. This CDR3 region has 17 residues. Germline CDR1 reads MDHEN; CDR2 reads SYDVKM. The CDR3 reads CASSLSGGFSGANVLTF. CDR3 DNA: TGTGCCAGCAGTTTATCGGGTGGTTTCTCTGGGGCCAACGTCCTGACTTTC.

V and J are TRBV28 and TRBJ1-2; tentatively, D is TRBD1 (6 bases). The CDR3 contains 13 residues. V was trimmed by 0 bases and J by 8 bases, leaving 10 bases between them. The germline V gene has CDR1 MDHEN and CDR2 SYDVKM. This CDR3 is CASSLWGALGYTF. DNA of the CDR3: TGTGCCAGCAGTTTATGGGGGGCGCTCGGCTACACCTTC.

J is TRBJ2-3 and V is TRBV4-1, with D tentatively TRBD2 (5 bases). The CDR3 totals 15 residues. V was cut by 8 bases and J by 0 bases, with 15 bases left in between. Germline loops: CDR1 MGHRA, CDR2 YSYEKL. DNA of the CDR3: TGCGCCAGCGGAGTCGGGGTTTCCAGCACAGATACGCAGTATTTT. This translates into CASGVGVSSTDTQYF.

V gene TRBV29-1 combines with J gene TRBJ1-1; D remains ambiguous. Trimming stripped 2 bases from V and 1 base from J, with 20 bases between. Germline CDR1 SQVTM, CDR2 ANQGSEA. The CDR3 is 17 residues long. The CDR3 nucleotides read TGCAGCGTTGAACGTTTTCTGGGAGCACGGAGGAACACTGAAGCTTTCTTT. Its protein is CSVERFLGARRNTEAFF. Supplemented by reference TRBV29-1 and TRBJ1-1, the full variable domain reads SAVISQKPSRDICQRGTSLTIQCQVDSQVTMMFWYRQQPGQSLTLIATANQGSEATYESGFVIDKFPISRPNLTFSTLTVSNMSPEDSSIYLCSVERFLGARRNTEAFFGQGTRLTVV.

V and J are TRBV5-6 and TRBJ2-2; 7 bases match TRBD1. Trimming removed 4 bases from V and 1 base from J; junction bases left unmatched: 4. Germline V gives CDR1 SGHDT, CDR2 YYEEEE. CDR3 length: 15 amino acids. CDR3 amino acids: CASSARTGNTGELFF. DNA of the CDR3: TGTGCCAGCAGCGCCCGGACAGGGAACACCGGGGAGCTGTTTTTT.